The 17 T cell receptor beta chains listed next were all sequenced from one sample in a study of blood T cell repertoires in COVID-19. The assay was immunoSEQ multiplex PCR, and TCRdb's table has in-frame clones only and misses some. The data hold 80,000 to 100,000 clones, with 85% to 90% observed a single time. The sequencing input was peripheral blood. Receptor source: a man over 45 with COVID-19, enrolled during active disease.

The V gene is TRBV28, the J gene TRBJ1-4; D may be TRBD1 (6 bases). Germline CDR1 is MDHEN and CDR2 is SYDVKM. This CDR3 is built from 14 residues. The V end was cut by 11 bases, the J end by 6 bases, with 19 bases between. CDR3 in DNA: TGTGCCCATAGGCGTGGGGGCGGGTATGAAAAACTGTTTTTT. Amino acids: CAHRRGGGYEKLFF.

The chain has TRBV10-1 and TRBJ1-2, with 7 positions matching TRBD1. Germline trimming cut 3 bases from V and 5 bases from J; bases unmatched to any gene: 15. CDR3 size: 17 residues. Germline V lookup: CDR1 WNHNN, CDR2 SYGVQD (reference sequence). The CDR3 sequence: CASSDPHRRDRKYGYTF. The CDR3 nucleotides are TGCGCCAGCAGTGACCCCCACCGCCGGGACAGAAAATATGGCTACACCTTC.

The chain carries TRBV24-1 and TRBJ2-7; D is unclear. This CDR3 region has 12 residues. Trimming removed 0 bases at V and 6 bases at J, with 5 bases between. Per the germline V gene, CDR1 is KGHDR and CDR2 is SFDVKD. The CDR3 loop is CATSDLIREQYF. As DNA, the CDR3 is TGTGCCACCAGTGATTTGATCCGCGAGCAGTACTTC.

V and J are TRBV12-3 or TRBV12-4 and TRBJ1-1; 7 nucleotides line up with TRBD1. The CDR3 runs 13 residues. Unmatched junction bases numbered 6, after V lost 3 bases and J lost 8 bases. As DNA, the CDR3 is TGTGCCAGCAGTTTTGGGGTCAGGGGGGAAGCTTTCTTT. Its translation: CASSFGVRGEAFF.

The chain uses TRBV5-4 and TRBJ2-7; D is possibly TRBD1 (7 bases). CDR1 is SGHNT, CDR2 YYREEE, per germline (reference sequence). This CDR3 is 14 amino acids long. V lost 4 bases and J 4 bases, leaving 15 bases between the germline ends. The CDR3 region has the DNA TGTGCCAGCAGCCAGGAGGGGGCTAGATACGAGCAGTACTTC. Amino acid sequence: CASSQEGARYEQYF.

The V gene is TRBV4-3, the J gene TRBJ2-5; maybe TRBD1 (6 bases). This CDR3 region has 15 residues. The V gene lost 6 bases and the J gene lost 2 bases, with 16 bases spanning the gap. Germline assignment: CDR1 LGHNA and CDR2 YSLEER. Written as DNA, the CDR3 is TGCGCCAGCAGTCTTTGGGGCAGGGGTCAAGAGACCCAGTACTTC. Translated: CASSLWGRGQETQYF.

The chain employs TRBV28 and TRBJ1-5; 8 nucleotides align to TRBD1. Germline trimming cut 3 bases from V and 6 bases from J; bases unmatched to any gene: 16. Germline V gene lookup returns CDR1 MDHEN and CDR2 SYDVKM. This CDR3 region has 18 residues. The CDR3, as DNA: TGTGCCAGCAGTTTGCATAGATGGGGGCAGGGGGCGCTTCAGCCCCAGCATTTT. Translated: CASSLHRWGQGALQPQHF.

The V call is TRBV6-1, the J call TRBJ2-3; tentative D call: TRBD1 (6 bases). CDR3 length: 16 residues. V lost 5 bases to trimming and J lost 0 bases, with 15 bases between them. Germline V lookup: CDR1 MNHNS, CDR2 SASEGT. CDR3 sequence (DNA): TGTGCCAGCAGTAAAGGGACACCCGATAGCACAGATACGCAGTATTTT. Encoded protein: CASSKGTPDSTDTQYF.

This rearrangement joins TRBV28 to TRBJ1-1; TRBD1 might be the D (5 bases). The V end was cut by 10 bases, the J end by 1 base, with 16 bases between. The germline V gene encodes CDR1 MDHEN and CDR2 SYDVKM. The CDR3 runs 14 residues. The CDR3 nucleotides read TGTGCCACCTTTAGTGGAGGGGCGAACACTGAAGCTTTCTTT. It yields the protein CATFSGGANTEAFF.

V is TRBV4-3 and J is TRBJ2-3, with 8 bases lining up with TRBD2. The CDR3 covers 18 residues. V was clipped by 1 base and J by 1 base; unmatched bases: 10. Germline values: CDR1 LGHNA, CDR2 YSLEER. The CDR3 loop reads CASSQVGGGTSGTDTQYF. Here the CDR3 DNA reads TGCGCCAGCAGCCAAGTGGGCGGGGGGACCTCGGGCACAGATACGCAGTATTTT.

The chain uses TRBV7-3 and TRBJ2-5; tentatively, D is TRBD1 (5 bases). CDR1 and CDR2 from the germline V gene are SGHTA and FQGTGA. V lost 0 bases to trimming and J lost 1 base, with 6 bases between them. CDR3 size: 14 residues. CDR3: CASSLTQGQETQYF. In DNA, the CDR3 is TGTGCCAGCAGCTTAACGCAGGGCCAAGAGACCCAGTACTTC.

This sequence joins TRBV5-4 and TRBJ2-3; 10 bases map to TRBD2. CDR3 size: 17 residues. J was trimmed by 0 bases and V by 4 bases; bases with no gene match: 8. Germline V lookup: CDR1 SGHNT, CDR2 YYREEE (reference sequence). The CDR3 nucleotides read TGTGCCAGCAGCAGGCTAGCGGGGGAGACGAGCACAGATACGCAGTATTTT. It translates to CASSRLAGETSTDTQYF.

This clone has more than one count but fewer than ten. The chain combines TRBV4-2 with TRBJ1-2; TRBD1 is a possible D gene (5 bases). This CDR3 has 14 amino acids. V lost 1 base to trimming and J lost 7 bases, with 13 bases between them. CDR1 is LGHNA and CDR2 is YNFKEQ in the germline V gene. The CDR3 is CASSQVGTPSGYTF. Written as DNA, the CDR3 is TGTGCCAGCAGCCAAGTAGGGACTCCGTCTGGCTACACCTTC.

This sequence joins TRBV19 and TRBJ2-6; 7 bases line up with TRBD2. Trimming at V came to 6 bases and at J to 1 base, leaving 6 bases not matched to a gene. CDR1 and CDR2 (germline): LNHDA, SQIVND (reference sequence). This CDR3 has 16 amino acids. CDR3 sequence reads: CASRWGGLSGANVLTF. The CDR3 nucleotides read TGTGCCAGTAGGTGGGGGGGACTTTCTGGGGCCAACGTCCTGACTTTC. Looking up the rest from reference TRBV19 and TRBJ2-6 gives the full variable domain: DGGITQSPKYLFRKEGQNVTLSCEQNLNHDAMYWYRQDPGQGLRLIYYSQIVNDFQKGDIAEGYSVSREKKESFPLTVTSAQKNPTAFYLCASRWGGLSGANVLTFGAGSRLTVL.

The chain carries TRBV11-2 and TRBJ1-6; D may be TRBD1 (5 bases). The CDR3 covers 18 residues. The V and J ends lost 5 bases and 0 bases respectively, with 17 bases between them. CDR1 and CDR2 (germline): SGHAT, FQNNGV. The CDR3 region is CASSRTGLLSSYNSPLHF. CDR3 in DNA: TGTGCCAGCAGCAGGACGGGACTGCTGAGCTCCTATAATTCACCCCTCCACTTT.

The J gene is TRBJ2-7, the V gene TRBV2; D not certain. V lost 5 bases, J lost 5 bases, and 13 bases lay in between. The germline V gene encodes CDR1 SNHLY and CDR2 FYNNEI. This CDR3 comprises 13 residues. The DNA of the CDR3 is TGTGCCAGCAGTTCGAAACGACGGGACGAGCAGTACTTC. This translates into CASSSKRRDEQYF. Using reference TRBV2 and TRBJ2-7 for the parts outside the CDR3, the full variable domain is EPEVTQTPSHQVTQMGQEVILRCVPISNHLYFYWYRQILGQKVEFLVSFYNNEISEKSEIFDDQFSVERPDGSNFTLKIRSTKLEDSAMYFCASSSKRRDEQYFGPGTRLTVT.

The genes are TRBV6-5 and TRBJ2-1; 7 bases are a match to TRBD2. CDR3 length: 15 amino acids. CDR1 is MNHEY, CDR2 SVGAGI, per germline. Unmatched junction bases numbered 6, after V lost 0 bases and J lost 7 bases. CDR3 DNA sequence: TGTGCCAGCAGTTACTCTTGGGGAGCGGGGAATGAGCAGTTCTTC. The encoded protein is CASSYSWGAGNEQFF.